This T cell receptor beta chain was documented in a study of T cells in Graves' hyperthyroidism and ophthalmopathy. Study-level background: At the time of initial diagnosis and before any treatment, peripheral blood was collected.

Details on this clonotype: Its target is not known.

The germline V gene has CDR1 SGHKS and CDR2 YYEKEE (reference sequence). The CDR3 runs 15 residues. Trimming left V 1 base short and J 7 bases short, with 15 bases between. Participants, patients aged 18 to 65, had newly diagnosed hyperthyroidism with a duration under 2 months. RNA transcripts gave rise to amplified TCR beta CDR3 regions. A first-round RT-PCR of the TCR CDR3 used the HTBI primer set. TCRdb reanalysed the multiplex PCR reads using MiXCR and keeps one entry per CDR3 protein. The sample lists around 380,000 distinct CDR3 sequences, about 13% occurring once. Study results and caveats: Separating ophthalmopathy from stable hyperthyroidism was achieved by a 13 V-J model.

This sequence was found in a man aged 30 to 39 with Graves' hyperthyroidism that later progressed to Graves' ophthalmopathy. Sequenced material: blood. The rearrangement uses TRBV5-5 and TRBJ1-5; D may be TRBD1 (5 bases). CDR3 sequence: CASSLLPGRAQPQHF. The CDR3 nucleotides read TGTGCCAGCAGCTTGTTGCCAGGGCGGGCCCAGCCCCAGCATTTT.